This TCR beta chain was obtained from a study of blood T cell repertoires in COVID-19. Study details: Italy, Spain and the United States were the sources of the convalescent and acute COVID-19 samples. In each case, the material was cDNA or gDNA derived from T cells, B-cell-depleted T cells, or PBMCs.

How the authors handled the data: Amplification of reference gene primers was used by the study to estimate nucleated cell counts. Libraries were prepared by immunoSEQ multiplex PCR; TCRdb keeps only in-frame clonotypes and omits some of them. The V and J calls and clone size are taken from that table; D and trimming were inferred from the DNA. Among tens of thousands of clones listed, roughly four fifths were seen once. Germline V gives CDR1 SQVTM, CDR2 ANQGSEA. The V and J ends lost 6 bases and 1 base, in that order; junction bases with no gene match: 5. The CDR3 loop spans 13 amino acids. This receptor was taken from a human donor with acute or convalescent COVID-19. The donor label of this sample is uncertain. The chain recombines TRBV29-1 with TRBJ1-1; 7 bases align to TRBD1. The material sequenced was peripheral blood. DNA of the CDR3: TGCAGCGTCGTGACAGGGTGGAACACTGAAGCTTTCTTT. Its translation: CSVVTGWNTEAFF.